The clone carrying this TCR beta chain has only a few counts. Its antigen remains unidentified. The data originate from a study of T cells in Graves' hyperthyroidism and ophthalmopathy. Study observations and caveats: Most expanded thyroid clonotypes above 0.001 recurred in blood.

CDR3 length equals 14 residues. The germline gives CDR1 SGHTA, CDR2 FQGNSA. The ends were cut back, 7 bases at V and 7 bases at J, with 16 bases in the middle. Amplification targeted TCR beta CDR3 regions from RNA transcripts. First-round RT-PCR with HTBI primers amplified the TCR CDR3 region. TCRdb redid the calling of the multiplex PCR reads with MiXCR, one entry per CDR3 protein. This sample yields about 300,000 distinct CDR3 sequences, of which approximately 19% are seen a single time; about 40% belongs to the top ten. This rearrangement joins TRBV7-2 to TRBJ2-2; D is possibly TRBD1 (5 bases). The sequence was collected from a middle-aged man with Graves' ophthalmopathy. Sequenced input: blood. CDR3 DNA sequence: TGTGCCAGCACCGAAAGGCAGGGATTCGGGGAGCTGTTTTTT. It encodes CASTERQGFGELFF.